The 9 T cell receptor beta chains reported below all come from one sample, sequenced in a study of T cell responses to AZD1222 COVID-19 vaccine. Sequencing was performed with immunoSEQ multiplex PCR; in TCRdb, only in-frame clones are kept and a portion is missing. This table holds over 100,000 clones, around 87% found once. Here the sequenced sample was peripheral blood, taken on day 0 of AZD1222 vaccination. The receptors originated from an adult in good health.

V usage is TRBV9 and J usage is TRBJ2-3; TRBD1 is a possible D gene (5 bases). This CDR3 has 14 residues. V was clipped by 3 bases and J by 2 bases, with 10 bases between them. Germline V lookup: CDR1 SGDLS, CDR2 YYNGEE. The CDR3 loop is CASSADINTDTQYF. The CDR3 DNA is TGTGCCAGCAGCGCGGACATTAACACAGATACGCAGTATTTT.

This clone turned up a few times. The chain employs TRBV9 and TRBJ2-7; D is perhaps TRBD2 (5 bases). V lost 3 bases and J 2 bases, leaving 9 bases between the germline ends. CDR1 is SGDLS, CDR2 YYNGEE, per germline. This CDR3 comprises 13 residues. The DNA of the CDR3 is TGTGCCAGCAGCGACGGACTCGCCTACGAGCAGTACTTC. It translates to CASSDGLAYEQYF. Looking up the rest from reference TRBV9 and TRBJ2-7 gives the full variable domain: DSGVTQTPKHLITATGQRVTLRCSPRSGDLSVYWYQQSLDQGLQFLIQYYNGEERAKGNILERFSAQQFPDLHSELNLSSLELGDSALYFCASSDGLAYEQYFGPGTRLTVT.

This clone has a single count. The rearrangement uses TRBV11-2 and TRBJ2-3; D is possibly TRBD2 (6 bases). Germline V gene lookup returns CDR1 SGHAT and CDR2 FQNNGV. The CDR3 spans 18 residues. V dropped 0 bases and J dropped 0 bases, with 16 bases sitting between them. The CDR3 loop reads CASSLELAAGTSTDTQYF. CDR3 nucleotide sequence: TGTGCCAGCAGCTTAGAACTTGCGGCGGGAACTAGCACAGATACGCAGTATTTT.

V and J are TRBV11-2 and TRBJ1-2; D gene ambiguous. This CDR3 has 14 residues. Between the trimmed V and J ends, which lost 5 bases and 5 bases, there was a span of 15 bases. CDR1 is SGHAT and CDR2 is FQNNGV in the germline V gene. The chain's CDR3 is CASSPTGGRYGYTF. Here the CDR3 DNA reads TGTGCCAGCAGCCCGACGGGAGGTCGTTATGGCTACACCTTC.

The V gene is TRBV5-5, the J gene TRBJ1-2, with D possibly matching TRBD1 (5 bases). Trimming shortened V by 0 bases and J by 8 bases, and 11 bases separated the two germline ends. The germline V gene has CDR1 SGHKS and CDR2 YYEKEE (reference sequence). The CDR3 loop spans 13 amino acids. The CDR3 DNA reads as TGTGCCAGCAGCTTGGCAGGGATTGAGGGCTACACCTTC. Amino acid sequence: CASSLAGIEGYTF.

The chain couples TRBV9 to TRBJ2-3; 8 nucleotides match TRBD2. V shed 0 bases and J 6 bases; nucleotides not matched to a gene: 6. Germline CDR1 SGDLS, CDR2 YYNGEE. The CDR3 is 15 residues long. For the CDR3, the DNA is TGTGCCAGCAGCGTAGACGGGGGGGCCCGGGATACGCAGTATTTT. This sequence encodes CASSVDGGARDTQYF.

The count of this clone is one. This chain connects TRBV13 to TRBJ2-1, with 8 bases identical to TRBD1. V lost 1 base, J lost 3 bases, and 5 bases stayed unmatched. Germline values: CDR1 PRHDT, CDR2 FYEKMQ (reference sequence). The CDR3 has 16 amino acids. In DNA, the CDR3 is TGTGCCAGCAGCTTAGCGCGACAGGGGATCTACAATGAGCAGTTCTTC. Its protein is CASSLARQGIYNEQFF. The variable domain in full, completed from reference TRBV13 and TRBJ2-1, reads AAGVIQSPRHLIKEKRETATLKCYPIPRHDTVYWYQQGPGQDPQFLISFYEKMQSDKGSIPDRFSAQQFSDYHSELNMSSLELGDSALYFCASSLARQGIYNEQFFGPGTRLTVL.

The chain recombines TRBV7-9 with TRBJ1-4, with a tentative D call TRBD1 (6 bases). Per the germline V gene, CDR1 is SEHNR and CDR2 is FQNEAQ (reference sequence). V lost 4 bases, J lost 8 bases, and 14 bases lay in between. The CDR3 has 14 amino acids. The CDR3, as DNA: TGTGCCAGCAGCTCCGACAGGAGGGGGGAAAAACTGTTTTTT. Translated: CASSSDRRGEKLFF.

This sequence joins TRBV2 and TRBJ1-2; D is perhaps TRBD1 (6 bases). Looked up from germline, CDR1 is SNHLY and CDR2 is FYNNEI. V lost 6 bases, J lost 2 bases, and 13 bases lay in between. The CDR3 length is 14 residues. Here the CDR3 DNA reads TGTGCCAGCAGGGTAGACAGGTTAAACTATGGCTACACCTTC. This gives the protein CASRVDRLNYGYTF.